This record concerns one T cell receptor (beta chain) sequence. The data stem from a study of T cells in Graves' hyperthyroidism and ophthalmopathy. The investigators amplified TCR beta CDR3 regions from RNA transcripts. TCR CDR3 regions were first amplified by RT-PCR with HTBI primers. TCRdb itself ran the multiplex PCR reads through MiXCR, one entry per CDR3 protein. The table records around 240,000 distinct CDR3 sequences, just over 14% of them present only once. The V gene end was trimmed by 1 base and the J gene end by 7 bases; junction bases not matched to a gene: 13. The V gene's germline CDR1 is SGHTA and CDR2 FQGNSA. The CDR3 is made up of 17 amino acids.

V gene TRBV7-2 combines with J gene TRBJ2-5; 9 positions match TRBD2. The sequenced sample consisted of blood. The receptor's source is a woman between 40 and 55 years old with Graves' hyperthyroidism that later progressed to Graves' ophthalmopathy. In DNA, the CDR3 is TGTGCCAGCAGCTTAGATGGTAGCGGGAGATCCTCGGCGACCCAGTACTTC. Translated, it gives CASSLDGSGRSSATQYF.